This is a list of T cell receptor beta chains from one sample in a study of shared clonotypes between healthy human individuals. Profiled with immunoSEQ multiplex PCR; TCRdb holds only in-frame clones, not every one. The sample lists around 480,000 clones; 60% to 80% were seen once. The sequenced material came from PBMCs. Every receptor here comes from a woman aged 40-49 years in good health. Some clones in this sample may be carry-over from other donors' samples. Both conserved end residues are part of each CDR3. Fields, in order: J gene, V gene, CDR3 protein.

>TRBJ2-7|TRBV27
CASSLSQGPGYEQYF
>TRBJ1-1|TRBV5-1
CASRGQGNTEAFF
>TRBJ2-5|TRBV19
CASSMEETQYF
>TRBJ2-2|TRBV18
CASSPPEVNTGELFF
>TRBJ1-1|TRBV9
CASSPTSGAYTEAFF
>TRBJ1-1|TRBV2
CASGSLGMNTEAFF
>TRBJ1-1|TRBV28
CATGNTEAFF
>TRBJ1-2|TRBV28
CASSRVGDFYGYTF
>TRBJ2-1|TRBV6-1
CASSGILAGGPNEQFF
>TRBJ2-5|TRBV9
CASSRNPGLAAETQYF
>TRBJ2-2|TRBV30
CAWGDRVGTGELFF
>TRBJ1-5|TRBV29-1
CSVAMGQGQPQHF
>TRBJ1-2|TRBV10-3
CAISAGTIYGYTF
>TRBJ1-1|TRBV28
CASNPDGNTEAFF
>TRBJ1-4|TRBV28
CASSFPGTPSEKLFF
>TRBJ1-2|TRBV7-6
CASSPLGADYGYTF
>TRBJ1-4|TRBV5-8
CASSLEATQRKLFF
>TRBJ2-2|TRBV11-3
CASSPTHTGELFF
>TRBJ2-3|TRBV5-1
CASSLPGLAGASDTQYF
>TRBJ2-2|TRBV19
CASIPTGAYTGELFF
>TRBJ2-7|TRBV2
CASSARGLYEQYF
>TRBJ2-3|TRBV25-1
CASSEWGFTDTQYF
>TRBJ1-1|TRBV6-1
CASSKGGDTRAFF
>TRBJ2-7|TRBV27
CASSNTSDEQYF
>TRBJ1-1|TRBV5-1
CASSYDKLVMNTEAFF
>TRBJ1-1|TRBV29-1
CSVDEREDRGLTEAFF
>TRBJ2-5|TRBV2
CATTGQQETQYF
>TRBJ2-2|TRBV29-1
CSADLRGRAGELFF
>TRBJ1-2|TRBV29-1
CSVDEKFYGYTF
>TRBJ2-3|TRBV7-3
CASSASGSRTDTQYF
>TRBJ2-5|TRBV11-3
CASSMGLAGAGETQYF
>TRBJ1-1|TRBV7-2
CASAGTVNTEAFF
>TRBJ2-7|TRBV7-9
CASSLTARGSEQYF
>TRBJ2-7|TRBV6-5
CASSYTAGTWEQYF
>TRBJ1-1|TRBV5-4
CASSLPGANTEAFF
>TRBJ2-7|TRBV28
CASSQLREQYF
>TRBJ2-7|TRBV5-4
CASMEPPSYEQYF
>TRBJ2-6|TRBV30
CAWSPVGTGGSGANVLTF
>TRBJ2-1|TRBV28
CASSLFQGQGQFF
>TRBJ1-3|TRBV15
CATSRDAGTGNTIYF
>TRBJ1-5|TRBV19
CASSIYPVQPQHF
>TRBJ1-1|TRBV6-5
CASSYSRGNTEAFF
>TRBJ1-1|TRBV5-1
CASSLGGNRGKNTEAFF
>TRBJ1-2|TRBV11-2
CASSLDRAYGYTF
>TRBJ2-7|TRBV7-9
CASSETGNDYEQYF
>TRBJ2-5|TRBV7-2
CASSFTSGSGETQYF
>TRBJ1-5|TRBV6-1
CASSAEVRQPQHF
>TRBJ2-3|TRBV9
CASSVAELVGDTQYF
>TRBJ2-1|TRBV28
CASSLSASLTGFHNEQFF
>TRBJ2-4|TRBV28
CASSPPRTSGSPKNIQYF
>TRBJ1-1|TRBV28
CASSRDRGALNTEAFF
>-|TRBV5-6
CASSLARGGGSEQYF